This T cell receptor beta chain derives from a study of T cells in localized non-small cell lung cancer. V was shortened by 3 bases and J by 3 bases, with 14 bases between the two germline ends. The CDR3 length is 15 residues. CDR1 SGHRS and CDR2 YFSETQ come from the germline V gene. Clones were sequenced by immunoSEQ multiplex PCR, and TCRdb holds only the in-frame ones, with some missing. In the table there are 58,000 or so clones, approximately 87% of which are singletons. The receptor was derived from a woman between 35 and 70 years old with stage I lung adenocarcinoma. The chain uses TRBV5-1 and TRBJ2-3; D gene ambiguous. Here the sequenced sample was peripheral blood, taken before any cancer treatment. The CDR3 DNA sequence: TGCGCCAGCAGCTCTCAATCACCCCAGACAGATACGCAGTATTTT. Protein: CASSSQSPQTDTQYF.